This passage covers 29 T cell receptor beta chains from one sample sequenced in a study of blood T cell repertoires in COVID-19. Only in-frame clones appear in the TCRdb table, and some are missing; sequencing was by immunoSEQ multiplex PCR. The sample records about 130,000 clones, about 80% being singletons. The sequenced sample was PBMCs or T cells enriched from blood (not recorded which). Every receptor here comes from a man aged 45-60 years who had recovered from COVID-19.

The chain recombines TRBV23-1 with TRBJ2-7, with D possibly matching TRBD2 (6 bases). TRBV23-1 is an open reading frame whose function is uncertain. This CDR3 spans 16 amino acids. Deletions cut 4 bases from V and 0 bases from J, with 16 bases between. The CDR3 spells CASSPIPGTDSYEQYF. CDR3 bases: TGCGCCAGCAGTCCCATTCCCGGGACTGACTCCTACGAGCAGTACTTC.

Here the CDR3 DNA reads TGTGCCAGCAGCAGCTTTCGGGTTGGCAAGCTAAAGTACGAGCAGTACTTC. Residues: CASSSFRVGKLKYEQYF. The rearrangement joins TRBV5-6 to TRBJ2-7; D remains ambiguous. Germline V CDR1 and CDR2: SGHDT, YYEEEE. Trimming left V 4 bases short and J 4 bases short, with 24 bases between. The CDR3 is made up of 17 amino acids.

This chain uses TRBV7-2 with TRBJ1-4; 8 bases fit TRBD1. The DNA end is more similar to TRBJ2-2, so the J call may be wrong. CDR1 SGHTA and CDR2 FQGNSA come from the germline V gene. The CDR3 has 15 amino acids. CDR3 loop: CASSSTGAGNGELFF. CDR3 nucleotide sequence: TGTGCCAGCAGTTCGACAGGGGCTGGAAACGGGGAGCTGTTTTTT.

The chain joins TRBV9 to TRBJ2-7; 7 bases line up with TRBD1. V trimming: 2 bases; J trimming: 3 bases; junction bases outside the gene matches: 5. The CDR3 has 14 residues. CDR1 and CDR2 from the germline V gene are SGDLS and YYNGEE. The chain's CDR3 is CASSVGQAIYEQYF. The CDR3 bases are TGTGCCAGCAGCGTCGGACAGGCGATCTACGAGCAGTACTTC.

This clone was found many times. This rearrangement joins TRBV5-1 to TRBJ1-4; D may be TRBD1 (5 bases). Germline loops: CDR1 SGHRS, CDR2 YFSETQ. The V end was cut by 0 bases, the J end by 3 bases, with 12 bases between. The CDR3 has 16 amino acids. For the CDR3, the DNA is TGCGCCAGCAGCTTGGCCCCAACAGGAGCTAATGAAAAACTGTTTTTT. Protein product: CASSLAPTGANEKLFF.

This clone was detected only a few times. A read error may account for a junction end that differs from germline. The rearrangement uses TRBV7-8 and TRBJ1-1, with TRBD1 identical over 7 bases. The CDR3 length is 10 residues. The germline V gene encodes CDR1 SGHVS and CDR2 FQNEAQ. The CDR3 is CASSRDRASF. DNA of the CDR3: TGTGCCAGCAGCCGGGACAGAGCTTCCTTT.

This chain links TRBV18 with TRBJ2-7; TRBD1 aligns across 8 bases. Per the germline V gene, CDR1 is KGHSH and CDR2 is LQKENI. The V gene end was trimmed by 2 bases and the J gene end by 4 bases; junction bases not matched to a gene: 7. This CDR3 is 15 amino acids long. The CDR3 nucleotides are TGTGCCAGCTCACCATCCGACAGGGGAGGTTACGAGCAGTACTTC. Protein product: CASSPSDRGGYEQYF.

The rearrangement links TRBV27 to TRBJ1-2; possible D gene TRBD1, 6 bases. The CDR3 length is 14 residues. The germline CDR1 and CDR2 sequences are MNHEY and SMNVEV (reference sequence). The V end lost 5 bases, the J end lost 6 bases, and 16 bases lay between the germline ends. The CDR3 DNA follows: TGTGCCAGCAGTCCACGACAGGTTAGGGATGGCTACACCTTC. This codes for CASSPRQVRDGYTF.

The chain couples TRBV19 to TRBJ2-5; a weak D match, TRBD1 (6 bases). The V end lost 10 bases, the J end lost 1 base, and 10 bases lay between the germline ends. Germline values: CDR1 LNHDA, CDR2 SQIVND (reference sequence). The CDR3 length is 12 residues. The CDR3 spells CATSGVQETQYF. The CDR3 nucleotides read TGTGCCACCTCAGGGGTCCAAGAGACCCAGTACTTC. Filled out from reference TRBV19 and TRBJ2-5, the complete variable domain reads DGGITQSPKYLFRKEGQNVTLSCEQNLNHDAMYWYRQDPGQGLRLIYYSQIVNDFQKGDIAEGYSVSREKKESFPLTVTSAQKNPTAFYLCATSGVQETQYFGPGTRLLVL.

The table lists this clone with a few counts. V and J are TRBV21-1 and TRBJ2-2; the table's D call TRBD2 went unverified against the DNA. TRBV21-1 has pseudogene status. The CDR3 extends over 19 amino acids. The CDR3 sequence: CASSNGLAGDPENTGELFF. CDR3 nucleotides: TGTGCCAGCAGCAACGGACTAGCGGGGGACCCGGAGAACACCGGGGAGCTGTTTTTT.

CDR3 region: CASSQGGTGQDTQYF. The CDR3 nucleotides are TGTGCCAGCAGCCAAGGTGGGACAGGGCAAGATACGCAGTATTTT. V gene TRBV3-1 (or the pseudogene TRBV3-2) combines with J gene TRBJ2-3, with TRBD1 identical over 9 bases. With V trimmed by 1 base and J by 5 bases, 4 bases remained unmatched. Germline values: CDR1 LGHDT, CDR2 YNNKEL (reference sequence). The CDR3 runs 15 residues.

This sequence joins TRBV7-6 and TRBJ2-7; maybe TRBD2 (6 bases). Trimming removed 1 base from V and 3 bases from J, with 10 bases in between. The CDR3 consists of 14 residues. Germline loops: CDR1 SGHVS, CDR2 FNYEAQ. This chain's CDR3 is CASSLGGESYEQYF. In nucleotides, the CDR3 is TGTGCCAGCAGCTTAGGGGGGGAAAGCTACGAGCAGTACTTC.

V is TRBV6-2 or TRBV6-3 and J is TRBJ1-5; 9 bases map to TRBD1. The germline V gene has CDR1 MNHEY and CDR2 SVGEGT. The CDR3 is 16 amino acids. Unmatched junction bases numbered 10, after V lost 5 bases and J lost 5 bases. The CDR3 DNA follows: TGTGCCAGCAGTCCGATCCTTGGACAGGGGTATCAGCCCCAGCATTTT. The encoded protein is CASSPILGQGYQPQHF.

The chain uses TRBV20-1 and TRBJ2-7, with a possible D match to TRBD1 (5 bases). V lost 6 bases to trimming and J lost 6 bases, with 12 bases between them. This CDR3 is built from 11 residues. CDR1 is DFQATT and CDR2 is SNEGSKA in the germline V gene (reference sequence). This CDR3 reads CSARTNAEQYF. The DNA for the CDR3 is TGCAGTGCCAGGACAAACGCCGAGCAGTACTTC.

This sequence joins TRBV14 and TRBJ1-4; D gene unclear. V shed 4 bases and J shed 7 bases, with 13 bases lying between them. The CDR3 covers 14 residues. The germline V gene encodes CDR1 SGHDN and CDR2 FVKESK. Here the CDR3 DNA reads TGTGCCAGCAGCCGCGAGGTGGGGAGTGAAAAACTGTTTTTT. It encodes CASSREVGSEKLFF.

The J gene is TRBJ1-6, the V gene TRBV20-1, with unresolved D. The CDR3 loop spans 13 amino acids. Germline loops: CDR1 DFQATT, CDR2 SNEGSKA (reference sequence). Trimming took off 3 bases at V and 6 bases at J, with 9 bases between the two ends. The CDR3 is CSASFSPNSPLHF. CDR3 DNA: TGCAGTGCTAGTTTTAGCCCTAATTCACCCCTCCACTTT.

This chain joins TRBV6-5 and TRBJ2-1, with D possibly matching TRBD1 (5 bases). This CDR3 has 11 residues. Germline V CDR1 and CDR2: MNHEY, SVGAGI. The V and J ends lost 6 bases and 10 bases respectively, with 10 bases between them. CDR3 in DNA: TGTGCCAGCAGCAGGGAAGTGGAGCAGTTCTTC. Protein sequence: CASSREVEQFF.

This clone showed up just a few times. CDR3 sequence reads: CASSLDWGLDTEAFF. The CDR3 DNA reads TGTGCCAGCAGCTTGGATTGGGGGCTAGACACTGAAGCTTTCTTT. V gene TRBV5-5 combines with J gene TRBJ1-1; TRBD1 might be the D (6 bases). Germline V gene lookup returns CDR1 SGHKS and CDR2 YYEKEE (reference sequence). The CDR3 sequence is 15 residues long. The V end lost 0 bases, the J end lost 3 bases, and 12 bases lay between the germline ends.

The chain recombines TRBV19 with TRBJ2-7; D gene ambiguous. V gave up 3 bases and J gave up 5 bases, with 11 bases separating them. CDR1 and CDR2 from the germline V gene are LNHDA and SQIVND (reference sequence). The CDR3 runs to 13 residues. CDR3 sequence (DNA): TGTGCCAGTAGTATGCGAAGTAAAGACGAGCAGTACTTC. This translates into CASSMRSKDEQYF.

The chain recombines TRBV7-2 with TRBJ1-4, with TRBD1 identical over 8 bases. The CDR3 runs 16 residues. CDR1 is SGHTA and CDR2 is FQGNSA in the germline V gene. V gave up 2 bases and J gave up 8 bases; unmatched junction bases: 10. The CDR3 is CASSLRQGSRGEKLFF. As DNA, the CDR3 is TGTGCCAGCAGCTTACGACAGGGGAGTCGGGGGGAAAAACTGTTTTTT.

This chain connects TRBV28 to TRBJ1-1, with 8 positions matching TRBD1. Germline-derived CDR1 and CDR2 are MDHEN and SYDVKM. Losses at the gene ends were 6 bases for V and 6 bases for J; bases not matched to a gene: 18. The length of the CDR3 is 17 residues. This CDR3 reads CASSPTARTGPSPEAFF. CDR3 coding DNA: TGTGCCAGCAGCCCCACCGCGCGGACAGGGCCGTCCCCTGAAGCTTTCTTT.

J is TRBJ1-6 and V is TRBV6-2 or TRBV6-3; 7 positions match TRBD1. This CDR3 has 19 residues. V gave up 2 bases and J gave up 0 bases; unmatched junction bases: 10. CDR1 and CDR2 (germline): MNHEY, SVGEGT. The CDR3 protein is CASSYPAGQRSSYNSPLHF. In nucleotides, the CDR3 is TGTGCCAGCAGTTACCCGGCGGGACAGAGGAGCTCCTATAATTCACCCCTCCACTTT.

The V gene is TRBV7-3, the J gene TRBJ2-3, with D maybe TRBD2 (7 bases). The CDR3 runs to 16 residues. CDR1 SGHTA and CDR2 FQGTGA come from the germline V gene. The germline V and J ends were trimmed by 5 bases and 3 bases, with 18 bases remaining between them. The CDR3 here is CASSTRGGAGTDTQYF. The DNA for the CDR3 is TGTGCCAGCAGCACCCGAGGGGGGGCTGGAACAGATACGCAGTATTTT.

The chain recombines TRBV7-9 with TRBJ1-6; 8 nucleotides align to TRBD1. Losses at the gene ends were 2 bases for V and 7 bases for J; bases not matched to a gene: 10. The CDR3 sequence is 17 residues long. The germline CDR1 and CDR2 sequences are SEHNR and FQNEAQ (reference sequence). The CDR3 coding sequence is TGTGCCAGCAGCTTATCAGTTTTTGGGACAGGCAATTCACCCCTCCACTTT. Amino acids: CASSLSVFGTGNSPLHF.

The rearrangement links TRBV4-3 to TRBJ2-3; 9 positions agree with TRBD2. This CDR3 has 17 residues. The V and J ends lost 5 bases and 0 bases, in that order; junction bases with no gene match: 9. Germline CDR1 LGHNA, CDR2 YSLEER. The CDR3 spells CASSSALAGDSTDTQYF. For the CDR3, the DNA is TGCGCCAGCAGCTCAGCTTTAGCGGGGGATAGCACAGATACGCAGTATTTT.

This clone was picked up a small number of times. The chain links TRBV7-2 to TRBJ2-5; 7 bases fit TRBD1. There are 15 residues in the CDR3. The J segment lost 1 base and the V segment lost 2 bases, leaving 4 bases of the junction unmatched. Germline assignment: CDR1 SGHTA and CDR2 FQGNSA. DNA for the CDR3: TGTGCCAGCAGCTTACGAGGGGGCCGCCAAGAGACCCAGTACTTC. It encodes CASSLRGGRQETQYF.

This clone occurred many times. The chain employs TRBV7-8 and TRBJ1-5; the match to TRBD1 covers 8 bases. The V gene end was trimmed by 5 bases and the J gene end by 4 bases; junction bases not matched to a gene: 7. This CDR3 has 15 residues. Germline V lookup: CDR1 SGHVS, CDR2 FQNEAQ. The DNA of the CDR3 is TGTGCCAGCAGCGAACGACAGGGGCCTAATCAGCCCCAGCATTTT. Translating gives CASSERQGPNQPQHF.

The rearrangement links TRBV7-6 to TRBJ1-2; maybe TRBD1 (6 bases). This CDR3 contains 14 residues. V shed 5 bases and J shed 7 bases, with 17 bases lying between them. CDR1 is SGHVS and CDR2 is FNYEAQ in the germline V gene. CDR3 sequence (DNA): TGTGCCAGCAGCCTGGGGAACAGGGATGCTGGCTACACCTTC. Translation gives CASSLGNRDAGYTF.

CDR3 DNA sequence: TGTGCCAGCAGCGCGGGGGGTGGGGTATTCACCGGGGAGCTGTTTTTT. It yields the protein CASSAGGGVFTGELFF. The chain couples TRBV9 to TRBJ2-2, with 7 nucleotides matching TRBD2. The CDR3 has 16 residues. Per germline, CDR1 SGDLS and CDR2 YYNGEE. With V trimmed by 3 bases and J by 4 bases, 9 bases remained unmatched.